The 3 T cell receptor beta chains given below trace back to one sample, sequenced in a study of T cell repertoires in cytomegalovirus infection (dated by TCRdb to the late 2010s). Sequenced using an Illumina HiSeq 1500. Using fastp at Q25 and MiXCR, TCRdb reprocessed the public reads and kept productive beta chains. Rows merge per CDR3 protein into single entries with the most common DNA and genes. Here the sample has some 350,000 distinct CDR3 sequences; approximately 35% occur a single time. The ten biggest clones cover approximately 12% of the sample. The treatment or condition label corresponds to: in vitro stimulation with specific CMV peptide epitopes to enrich CMV-specific T cells. These receptors' targets are unknown. The source material was cultured PBMCs, sampled from culture after CMV antigen stimulation. These TCRs come from a human donor in good health (CMV status not recorded). Some clones in this sample may be carry-over from other donors' samples.

This clonotype was picked up many times. This chain links TRBV7-2 with TRBJ2-7, with 7 bases fitting TRBD1. V trimming: 5 bases; J trimming: 2 bases; junction bases outside the gene matches: 9. The germline gives CDR1 SGHTA, CDR2 FQGNSA. The CDR3 runs 15 residues. For the CDR3, the DNA is TGTGCCAGCAGCGGAGGACAGGAGACCACCTACGAGCAGTACTTC. This translates into CASSGGQETTYEQYF.

The rearrangement uses TRBV6-6 and TRBJ2-7; TRBD2 aligns across 13 bases. CDR1 is MNHNY and CDR2 is SVGAGI in the germline V gene (reference sequence). The CDR3 sequence is 18 residues long. With 4 bases clipped from V and 4 bases from J, the junction kept 13 bases outside the gene matches. CDR3 coding DNA: TGTGCCAGCAGTTCACCAAACCCGGGACTAGCGGGGAAATACGAGCAGTACTTC. Translated, it gives CASSSPNPGLAGKYEQYF.

The chain recombines TRBV30 with TRBJ1-1, with D perhaps matching TRBD1 (5 bases). V gave up 3 bases and J gave up 1 base, with 15 bases separating them. The CDR3 has 15 amino acids. From germline, CDR1 is GTSNPN and CDR2 SVGIG (reference sequence). CDR3 sequence: CAWSGRGRANTEAFF. For the CDR3, the DNA is TGTGCCTGGAGCGGCCGGGGCAGAGCGAACACTGAAGCTTTCTTT. Drawing the rest from reference TRBV30 and TRBJ1-1, the complete variable domain is SQTIHQWPATLVQPVGSPLSLECTVEGTSNPNLYWYRQAAGRGLQLLFYSVGIGQISSEVPQNLSASRPQDRQFILSSKKLLLSDSGFYLCAWSGRGRANTEAFFGQGTRLTVV.